This TCR beta chain was recorded in a study of spatial heterogeneity in lung cancer (dated by TCRdb to between 2018 and 2021). As for the study more broadly: Beta-chain transcripts were consistently detected in greater numbers than alpha-chain transcripts, which likely reflects a higher abundance of beta-chain transcripts. In non-small cell lung cancer, the study made a quantitative comparison of TCR alpha and beta repertoires among multiple tumor regions, matched nontumor lung and blood. A strong correlation was found between TCR transcript counts in tumor regions and a T cell transcriptional module score from matched bulk RNA-seq. TCR repertoire features were related to nonsynonymous mutation counts determined by whole-exome sequencing of tumor tissue. Both alpha and beta chains were TCR-sequenced in around 220 tumor regions, some 64 matched nontumor lung samples and approximately 50 PBMC samples obtained at surgery. In the raw uncorrected reads, each unique combination of TCR and UMI appeared on average more than ten times. The paper's findings and limits, for the study overall: Counts of ubiquitous and regional expanded TCRs correlated with counts of ubiquitous and regional nonsynonymous mutations, respectively. The tumor nonsynonymous mutation count correlated with the number of expanded alpha and beta TCRs within the tumor. Estimated TCR-seq coverage of tumor T cells was only roughly 7% for alpha chains and roughly 12% for beta chains. Confirming at a functional level the hypothesis that regional TCRs recognize regional mutations was considered to require additional single-cell paired TCR alpha and beta sequencing.

Explained via the paper, the time point label denotes: sample taken at primary tumor resection. Donors were about 70 patients with early-stage, untreated non-small cell lung cancer from the lung TRACERx cohort. TCR sequencing used whole RNA extracted from tumor and nontumor lung tissue, or from cryopreserved PBMC samples, without cell sorting. Only patients with enough RNA available from two or more tumor regions were chosen for TCR sequencing. Tumor and adjacent nontumor lung specimens were reviewed by a lung pathologist before selection. This clonotype has a count of ten or more. No antigen is known for it. Base qualities were left out, and no much larger clone turns up one base away. The library came from 5' RACE. Sequencing was performed on a NextSeq 500. In the TCR library protocol, a unique molecular identifier was attached to each TCR cDNA molecule so that PCR and sequencing errors could be corrected. Regarding the original processing steps: TCR identification, UMI-based error correction and CDR3 extraction were all carried out with Decombinator tools. Expanded TCRs were defined as those above a frequency of 2 per 1,000, corresponding to the top 1% of the tumor frequency distribution. Expanded tumor TCRs statistically deemed absent (corrected P<0.05) from at least one tumor region were classed as regional, and all other expanded tumor TCRs were classed as ubiquitous. Rényi diversity was computed with the R vegan package after subsampling each repertoire 100 times to 5,000 TCRs. CDR3 similarity networks were constructed using string-kernel similarity of amino acid triplets, with links drawn between CDR3s whose pairwise similarity was above 0.82. TCRdb handled the public reads itself, with Q25 trimming in fastp and clone calling in MiXCR, and kept productive beta chains. Each record represents a unique CDR3 protein, reported with the most common genes and DNA among its rows. TCRdb, not the original authors, processed these V and J calls. This sample holds roughly 19,000 distinct CDR3 sequences; under 7% were observed only once. 10% to 13% of the sample is in the top ten clones.

The germline V gene yields SGHVS for CDR1 and FQNEAQ for CDR2. The CDR3 numbers 15 residues from cysteine through phenylalanine. Only the CDR3 portion is preserved as DNA: 45 bases, with reading frame beginning at the first base. V is shortened by 5 bases, J by 5 bases, and the region joining them spans 18 bases. The chain is encoded by TRBV7-8 joined to TRBJ2-5, with TRBD1 perhaps the D gene, on 6 matching bases. The receptor was isolated from a female donor with early-stage non-small cell lung cancer. The material was lung tumor tissue, obtained at surgery. The CDR3 here reads CASSRNTGPGETQYF. Read as DNA, the sequence is TGTGCCAGCAGCCGAAATACAGGGCCAGGGGAGACCCAGTACTTC.